These T cell receptor beta chains were read from a single sample in a study of T cell responses to AZD1222 COVID-19 vaccine. Method: immunoSEQ multiplex PCR; TCRdb's copy keeps in-frame clones and lacks some. The data hold 150,000 to 190,000 clones, with 80% to 90% observed a single time. The sample was peripheral blood, taken after recovery from COVID-19. The source of these receptors is an adult who had recovered from COVID-19. The CDR3 runs from the conserved cysteine through the conserved F or W. A D gene is named only where the DNA matches it firmly. Size values are once, few and many counts, or a class for expanded clones, and some rows have none.

D: TRBD1
length: 15
J: TRBJ1-2
size: .
V: TRBV9
DNA: TGTGCCAGCAGCTTTCGGGACAGGGGTATCTATGGCTACACCTTC
CDR3: CASSFRDRGIYGYTF

D: .
length: 15
J: TRBJ1-4
size: .
V: TRBV7-2
DNA: TGTGCCAGCAGCTTTGAACCCCTTGGGGCGGGGGGACTGTTTTTT
CDR3: CASSFEPLGAGGLFF

D: .
length: 14
J: TRBJ2-1
size: few
V: TRBV27
DNA: TGTGCCAGCAGTATCTACAGGGAATACAATGAGCAGTTCTTC
CDR3: CASSIYREYNEQFF

D: .
length: 14
J: TRBJ2-1
size: .
V: TRBV27
DNA: TGTGCCAGCAGTCCCCGGGGGGCAAATGATGAGCAGTTCTTC
CDR3: CASSPRGANDEQFF

D: TRBD1
length: 18
J: TRBJ1-1
size: .
V: TRBV3-1/TRBV3-2
DNA: TGTGCCAGCAGCCAAGACTGGACAGGGGCGCGAATAGACACTGAAGCTTTCTTT
CDR3: CASSQDWTGARIDTEAFF

D: .
length: 11
J: TRBJ2-5
size: .
V: TRBV2
DNA: TGTGCCAGCACAGGGGAGGAGACCCAGTACTTC
CDR3: CASTGEETQYF

D: TRBD1
length: 15
J: TRBJ1-2
size: .
V: TRBV6-6
DNA: TGTGCCAGCAGTTACTCGGACAGGGGGCAATATGGCTACACCTTC
CDR3: CASSYSDRGQYGYTF

D: TRBD1
length: 15
J: TRBJ1-5
size: few
V: TRBV2
DNA: TGTGCCAGCAGTGAAGGGCAAAGGGGGCGTCAGCCCCAGCATTTT
CDR3: CASSEGQRGRQPQHF

D: .
length: 15
J: TRBJ2-2
size: .
V: TRBV5-1
DNA: TGCGCCAGCAGCCCCAGGGTTACGAACACCGGGGAGCTGTTTTTT
CDR3: CASSPRVTNTGELFF

D: .
length: 17
J: TRBJ1-5
size: .
V: TRBV4-1
DNA: TGCGCCAGCAGGGCGGTTGGGGGGAAAATAGCCAATCAGCCCCAGCATTTT
CDR3: CASRAVGGKIANQPQHF

D: .
length: 12
J: TRBJ2-7
size: .
V: TRBV25-1
DNA: TGTGCCAGCAGTGCCCTCAGTTACGAGCAGTACTTC
CDR3: CASSALSYEQYF

D: .
length: 11
J: TRBJ1-2
size: few
V: TRBV11-2
DNA: TGTGCCAGCAGCTTAGCTAATGGCTACACCTTC
CDR3: CASSLANGYTF

D: TRBD1
length: 13
J: TRBJ1-2
size: .
V: TRBV13
DNA: TGTGCCAGCAGCTTGGGACAGGGATATGGCTACACCTTC
CDR3: CASSLGQGYGYTF

D: .
length: 15
J: TRBJ1-4
size: .
V: TRBV28
DNA: TGTGCCAGCAACCCCCCGGGGGTAGATAATGAAAAACTGTTTTTT
CDR3: CASNPPGVDNEKLFF

D: .
length: 13
J: TRBJ1-2
size: .
V: TRBV4-2
DNA: TGTGCCAGCAGCCAAGACTGGCAAGGTGGCTACACCTTC
CDR3: CASSQDWQGGYTF

D: TRBD1
length: 16
J: TRBJ1-2
size: few
V: TRBV19
DNA: TGTGCCAGTAGTACAATGACAGGGATAAGAGCATTCGGCTACACCTTC
CDR3: CASSTMTGIRAFGYTF

D: TRBD1
length: 14
J: TRBJ2-7
size: .
V: TRBV11-2
DNA: TGTGCCAGCAGCTACGGACAGGGTTCCTACGAGCAGTACTTC
CDR3: CASSYGQGSYEQYF

D: TRBD1
length: 17
J: TRBJ2-6
size: .
V: TRBV10-3
DNA: TGTGCCATCAGGCCGGGACAGGGGACCCCTGGGGCCAACGTCCTGACTTTC
CDR3: CAIRPGQGTPGANVLTF

D: TRBD1
length: 18
J: TRBJ2-7
size: .
V: TRBV5-4
DNA: TGTGCCAGCAGCCCACCCCCGACAGGGCGAGGCTTCTCCTACGAGCAGTACTTC
CDR3: CASSPPPTGRGFSYEQYF

D: .
length: 13
J: TRBJ1-1
size: .
V: TRBV10-3
DNA: TGTGCCCATCGGTCCAGGGAAAACACTGAAGCTTTCTTT
CDR3: CAHRSRENTEAFF

D: .
length: 15
J: TRBJ2-5
size: .
V: TRBV5-4
DNA: TGTGCCAGCAGACTAGCCCTGGGTTCGTGGGAGACCCAGTACTTC
CDR3: CASRLALGSWETQYF

D: .
length: 12
J: TRBJ2-7
size: .
V: TRBV2
DNA: TGTGCCAGCAGCTGGACTTCCTACGAGCAGTACTTC
CDR3: CASSWTSYEQYF

D: .
length: 14
J: TRBJ1-1
size: few
V: TRBV28
DNA: TGTGCCAGCAGCCCCAGGGTCGGGAACACTGAAGCTTTCTTT
CDR3: CASSPRVGNTEAFF

D: .
length: 18
J: TRBJ1-1
size: .
V: TRBV7-2
DNA: TGTGCCAGCAGCGGCTTTACTGCGGGGGTTCGCTTCGGTACTGAAGCTTTCTTT
CDR3: CASSGFTAGVRFGTEAFF